The next 13 T cell receptor beta chains were all read from a single sample in a study of T cells in Graves' hyperthyroidism and ophthalmopathy. TCR beta CDR3 sequences were amplified from RNA transcripts. During a first-round RT-PCR of the TCR CDR3, the HTBI primer set was used. TCRdb reanalysed the multiplex PCR reads using MiXCR and keeps one entry per CDR3 protein. The sample includes 600,000 to 750,000 distinct CDR3 sequences, roughly 17% of them seen just once. Sequencing was performed on blood. These receptors originate from a man between 50 and 59 years old with Graves' hyperthyroidism.

The rearrangement joins TRBV6-2 or TRBV6-3 to TRBJ2-1; D might be TRBD2 (6 bases). With 1 base removed from V and 0 bases from J, the gap between germline ends came to 16 bases. The CDR3 runs 18 residues. Germline assignment: CDR1 MNHEY and CDR2 SVGEGT. The CDR3 DNA sequence: TGTGCCAGCAGTTACTTCGCCCTCCTAGCGCTCTCCTACAATGAGCAGTTCTTC. Translating it yields CASSYFALLALSYNEQFF.

This clonotype was counted ten times or more. The chain uses TRBV27 and TRBJ2-1; TRBD2 matches at 10 bases. This CDR3 comprises 16 residues. CDR1 is MNHEY and CDR2 is SMNVEV in the germline V gene (reference sequence). V was pared by 4 bases and J by 4 bases, with 7 bases of the junction left unmatched. CDR3 sequence reads: CASSSQAGGPYNEQFF. CDR3 DNA: TGTGCCAGCAGTTCGCAAGCGGGAGGGCCTTACAATGAGCAGTTCTTC.

This clonotype has just one count. The chain carries TRBV5-1 and TRBJ2-1; unclear D gene. There are 19 residues in the CDR3. The germline V gene has CDR1 SGHRS and CDR2 YFSETQ. Deletions cut 3 bases from V and 6 bases from J, with 28 bases between. In DNA, the CDR3 is TGCGCCAGCAGCTCGAACCCGGGCAGCACTATTGAGAGTCTCAATGAGCAGTTCTTC. Translation gives CASSSNPGSTIESLNEQFF.

The sample holds many counts of this clonotype. The genes are TRBV3-1 and TRBJ2-5; D is tentatively TRBD1 or TRBD2 (5 bases each). CDR1 is LGHDT and CDR2 is YNNKEL in the germline V gene (reference sequence). Trimming cost V 4 bases and J 4 bases, with 10 bases left between them. This CDR3 is 13 amino acids long. CDR3 sequence (DNA): TGTGCCAGCAGCCTTGGGGGAGTAGAGACCCAGTACTTC. As protein: CASSLGGVETQYF.

Ten or more counts support this clonotype. This chain joins TRBV7-8 and TRBJ1-2; no clear D. Trimming cost V 11 bases and J 8 bases, with 15 bases left between them. Germline values: CDR1 SGHVS, CDR2 FQNEAQ. CDR3 length: 11 residues. The CDR3 DNA follows: TGTGCCGTAACTAAGGAGGACGGCTACACCTTC. This translates into CAVTKEDGYTF.

This clonotype was observed a handful of times. V gene TRBV12-3 or TRBV12-4 combines with J gene TRBJ2-7, with 7 positions matching TRBD2. The CDR3 runs to 15 residues. The ends lost 5 bases at V and 0 bases at J; junction bases unmatched: 7. CDR3 nucleotides: TGTGCCAGCAGTGGGGGGGGACGGAGCTCCTACGAGCAGTACTTC. Translated: CASSGGGRSSYEQYF.

Details on this clonotype: Being one base from a much bigger clone, this may be a read error. The rearrangement joins TRBV2 to TRBJ1-5; 7 bases line up with TRBD1. The trim removed 7 bases at V and 3 bases at J, leaving 9 bases unmatched. CDR3 size: 15 residues. The germline CDR1 and CDR2 sequences are SNHLY and FYNNEI. This CDR3 reads CASTGGGGHNQPQHF. In nucleotides, the CDR3 is TGTGCCAGCACCGGGGGAGGGGGCCACAATCAGCCCCAGCATTTT.

This rearrangement joins TRBV5-1 to TRBJ1-2; possibly TRBD1 for D (6 bases). The germline V and J ends were trimmed by 2 bases and 6 bases, with 17 bases remaining between them. Germline V gene sequence: CDR1 SGHRS, CDR2 YFSETQ. The CDR3 spans 15 residues. CDR3 region: CASSLSVPGDHGYTF. In nucleotides, the CDR3 is TGCGCCAGCAGCTTATCAGTACCAGGGGATCATGGCTACACCTTC.

This clonotype was counted at least ten times. This chain links TRBV2 with TRBJ2-1, with no clear D. Trimming cost V 6 bases and J 4 bases, with 10 bases left between them. Germline V lookup: CDR1 SNHLY, CDR2 FYNNEI. The CDR3 totals 13 residues. The chain's CDR3 is CASSSYLYNEQFF. The CDR3 DNA is TGTGCCAGCAGCTCTTATCTTTACAATGAGCAGTTCTTC. The full variable domain, with the rest looked up from reference TRBV2 and TRBJ2-1, is EPEVTQTPSHQVTQMGQEVILRCVPISNHLYFYWYRQILGQKVEFLVSFYNNEISEKSEIFDDQFSVERPDGSNFTLKIRSTKLEDSAMYFCASSSYLYNEQFFGPGTRLTVL.

As DNA, the CDR3 is TGTGCCAGCAGCTTACCTCAGGGTGAGACCCAGTACTTC. It translates to CASSLPQGETQYF. This sequence joins TRBV5-5 and TRBJ2-5; a weak D match, TRBD1 (5 bases). This CDR3 region has 13 residues. Trimming stripped 2 bases from V and 5 bases from J, with 10 bases between. Germline V gene data show CDR1 as SGHKS and CDR2 as YYEKEE (reference sequence).

This chain uses TRBV12-3 or TRBV12-4 with TRBJ2-6; 8 bases map to TRBD1. Trimming removed 6 bases from V and 1 base from J; junction bases left unmatched: 11. The CDR3 is made up of 18 amino acids. CDR3 bases: TGTGCCAGCAGATCTGGACAGGGAAAAGGGTCTGGGGCCAACGTCCTGACTTTC. Translating it yields CASRSGQGKGSGANVLTF.

The chain links TRBV7-9 to TRBJ2-7; 8 bases agree with TRBD1. The V segment lost 5 bases and the J segment 3 bases; nucleotides outside the gene matches: 6. Germline CDR1 SEHNR, CDR2 FQNEAQ (reference sequence). This CDR3 is built from 14 residues. CDR3 coding DNA: TGTGCCAGCAGCGGATGGACAGGGAGCTACGAGCAGTACTTC. Amino acid sequence: CASSGWTGSYEQYF.

To note about this clonotype: A much larger clone lies one base from this, so it may be a read error. The chain recombines TRBV12-3 or TRBV12-4 with TRBJ2-4; D call uncertain. This CDR3 has 16 residues. The V gene lost 5 bases and the J gene lost 3 bases, with 17 bases spanning the gap. The CDR3 nucleotides read TGTGCCAGCAGTATAGTTAGAAATCAAGTCAAAAACATTCAGTACTTC. It specifies CASSIVRNQVKNIQYF.